The 32 T cell receptor beta chains reported below all come from one sample, sequenced in a study of blood T cell repertoires in COVID-19. Sequenced by immunoSEQ multiplex PCR; TCRdb stores in-frame clones only, minus some. The repertoire holds 150,000 or so clones, with about four fifths as singletons. The sequenced material came from peripheral blood. The source is a man aged 55 to 70 with acute or convalescent COVID-19.

The rearrangement links TRBV19 to TRBJ2-5; D not resolved. Trimming removed 4 bases from V and 4 bases from J, with 10 bases in between. CDR1 LNHDA and CDR2 SQIVND come from the germline V gene (reference sequence). The CDR3 spans 13 residues. The CDR3 region is CASSRLQRETQYF. Here the CDR3 DNA reads TGTGCCAGTAGTAGATTACAGAGAGAGACCCAGTACTTC.

J is TRBJ2-3 and V is TRBV7-9, with a possible D match to TRBD2 (6 bases). Trimming cost V 0 bases and J 2 bases, with 9 bases left between them. The CDR3 sequence is 15 residues long. Germline loops: CDR1 SEHNR, CDR2 FQNEAQ (reference sequence). This CDR3 reads CASSLAGGPTDTQYF. CDR3 sequence (DNA): TGTGCCAGCAGCTTAGCGGGGGGACCCACAGATACGCAGTATTTT. The whole variable domain, filled in from reference TRBV7-9 and TRBJ2-3, reads DTGVSQNPRHKITKRGQNVTFRCDPISEHNRLYWYRQTLGQGPEFLTYFQNEAQLEKSRLLSDRFSAERPKGSFSTLEIQRTEQGDSAMYLCASSLAGGPTDTQYFGPGTRLTVL.

The chain combines TRBV7-3 with TRBJ1-6; D possibly corresponds to TRBD1 (6 bases). Trimming removed 8 bases from V and 5 bases from J, with 16 bases in between. This CDR3 has 15 residues. Germline V CDR1 and CDR2: SGHTA, FQGTGA. The CDR3 DNA reads TGTGCCAGCCTTATTTCAGGGGCTGATAATTCACCCCTCCACTTT. It specifies CASLISGADNSPLHF.

The chain couples TRBV6-5 to TRBJ1-4; unclear D gene. CDR3 length: 15 amino acids. Germline lookup yields CDR1 MNHEY and CDR2 SVGAGI. V was trimmed by 0 bases and J by 4 bases, leaving 9 bases between them. For the CDR3, the DNA is TGTGCCAGCAGTTACTCGAGGTCTTATAATGAAAAACTGTTTTTT. It yields the protein CASSYSRSYNEKLFF.

This clone was found many times. The chain is built from TRBV28 and TRBJ1-5; no reliable D call. Trimming took off 6 bases at V and 1 base at J, with 13 bases between the two ends. This CDR3 spans 15 amino acids. Germline V lookup: CDR1 MDHEN, CDR2 SYDVKM. In DNA, the CDR3 is TGTGCCAGCAGCTCCCGCCGGGAAAGCAATCAGCCCCAGCATTTT. This translates into CASSSRRESNQPQHF.

V gene TRBV6-5 combines with J gene TRBJ2-7; 8 positions match TRBD2. CDR1 and CDR2 (germline): MNHEY, SVGAGI. V dropped 4 bases and J dropped 3; count of bases not matched to a gene: 5. The CDR3 contains 14 residues. The CDR3 nucleotides are TGTGCCAGCAGTTCAGCGGGGGCCGGCTACGAGCAGTACTTC. This gives the protein CASSSAGAGYEQYF.

The chain employs TRBV2 and TRBJ2-3; the D gene is possibly TRBD1 (6 bases). CDR1 and CDR2 from the germline V gene are SNHLY and FYNNEI. Trimming stripped 8 bases from V and 1 base from J, with 19 bases between. There are 16 residues in the CDR3. CDR3 coding DNA: TGTGCCAGCTTACCTGACAGGCCCTTGGGCACAGATACGCAGTATTTT. Protein product: CASLPDRPLGTDTQYF.

This chain links TRBV2 with TRBJ2-1; 13 bases are shared with TRBD2. Trimming at V came to 5 bases and at J to 7 bases, leaving 8 bases not matched to a gene. Germline V CDR1 and CDR2: SNHLY, FYNNEI. The CDR3 consists of 16 residues. CDR3 nucleotides: TGTGCCAGCAGTAGCCTGGGACTAGCGGGAAAGAATGAGCAGTTCTTC. This gives the protein CASSSLGLAGKNEQFF.

The chain combines TRBV4-2 with TRBJ2-2; 8 bases are a match to TRBD2. Germline V gene lookup returns CDR1 LGHNA and CDR2 YNFKEQ. The V gene end was trimmed by 0 bases and the J gene end by 4 bases; junction bases not matched to a gene: 4. The CDR3 totals 16 residues. CDR3 protein: CASSQEVGRATGELFF. As DNA, the CDR3 is TGTGCCAGCAGCCAAGAGGTCGGGAGGGCCACCGGGGAGCTGTTTTTT.

The rearrangement uses TRBV5-1 and TRBJ2-3; 9 nucleotides agree with TRBD1. Germline CDR1 is SGHRS and CDR2 is YFSETQ. CDR3 length equals 15 residues. V shed 4 bases, J shed 6 bases, and the junction held 9 bases outside the gene matches. This chain's CDR3 is CASSARWTGADTQYF. In DNA, the CDR3 is TGCGCCAGCAGCGCCCGGTGGACAGGGGCTGATACGCAGTATTTT.

The chain uses TRBV7-6 and TRBJ2-3; perhaps TRBD2 as D (7 bases). This CDR3 comprises 17 residues. Germline CDR1 reads SGHVS; CDR2 reads FNYEAQ. Trimming took 3 bases from V and 2 from J, leaving 18 bases between them. The CDR3 spells CASSLGRGGRSTDTQYF. The DNA of the CDR3 is TGTGCCAGCAGCTTGGGCCGCGGGGGCCGCTCCACAGATACGCAGTATTTT.

The chain links TRBV6-1 to TRBJ2-5, with D maybe TRBD2 (7 bases). V lost 3 bases and J 4 bases, leaving 12 bases between the germline ends. Per germline, CDR1 MNHNS and CDR2 SASEGT. The CDR3 spans 14 residues. The CDR3 sequence: CASSDRGGGETQYF. The CDR3, as DNA: TGTGCCAGCAGTGACCGGGGAGGGGGAGAGACCCAGTACTTC.

The chain combines TRBV9 with TRBJ1-6; D is unresolved. Per the germline V gene, CDR1 is SGDLS and CDR2 is YYNGEE. CDR3 length: 15 amino acids. Trimming cost V 0 bases and J 7 bases, with 11 bases left between them. This CDR3 is CASSVATSVNSPLHF. CDR3 nucleotides: TGTGCCAGCAGCGTAGCTACTTCGGTAAATTCACCCCTCCACTTT.

This sequence joins TRBV25-1 and TRBJ2-7, with D possibly matching TRBD1 (5 bases). From germline, CDR1 is MGHDK and CDR2 SYGVNS. The CDR3 totals 17 residues. The V end was cut by 2 bases, the J end by 4 bases, with 21 bases between. The CDR3 region has the DNA TGTGCCAGCAGTGAACGCCAACCGACCCGACAGCTTTACGAGCAGTACTTC. As protein: CASSERQPTRQLYEQYF.

This clone was counted between two and nine times. DNA of the CDR3: TGTGCCTGGAGTTTTTGGTCCGGCACAGGGGGACGCCAGACCCAGTACTTC. It encodes CAWSFWSGTGGRQTQYF. V and J are TRBV30 and TRBJ2-5; 8 bases are a match to TRBD1. Looked up from germline, CDR1 is GTSNPN and CDR2 is SVGIG (reference sequence). CDR3 length equals 17 residues. V was clipped by 2 bases and J by 6 bases; unmatched bases: 17.

J is TRBJ2-7 and V is TRBV6-2 or TRBV6-3, with D possibly matching TRBD1 (6 bases). The CDR3 is made up of 15 amino acids. Trimming shortened V by 2 bases and J by 2 bases, and 13 bases separated the two germline ends. In germline, CDR1 is MNHEY, CDR2 SVGEGT. Here the CDR3 DNA reads TGTGCCAGCAGTTACGGGACATCAGTGGCCTACGAGCAGTACTTC. Its protein is CASSYGTSVAYEQYF.

In this sample, this clone turned up once. The rearrangement links TRBV7-6 to TRBJ2-5; 7 bases align to TRBD2. CDR1 and CDR2 (germline): SGHVS, FNYEAQ. V lost 4 bases, J lost 5 bases, and 10 bases stayed unmatched. CDR3 size: 15 residues. DNA for the CDR3: TGTGCCAGCAGCTCGGGAGGAGCGCAGTGGGAGACCCAGTACTTC. Protein: CASSSGGAQWETQYF.

This chain uses TRBV11-2 with TRBJ2-5; D is undetermined. Trimming stripped 1 base from V and 2 bases from J, with 5 bases between. Per the germline V gene, CDR1 is SGHAT and CDR2 is FQNNGV. The length of the CDR3 is 13 residues. The CDR3 region is CASSLARQETQYF. DNA for the CDR3: TGTGCCAGCAGCTTAGCACGGCAAGAGACCCAGTACTTC.

The genes are TRBV7-2 and TRBJ2-2; no clear D. Germline V lookup: CDR1 SGHTA, CDR2 FQGNSA. Trimming removed 0 bases at V and 5 bases at J, with 10 bases between. This CDR3 has 15 amino acids. In nucleotides, the CDR3 is TGTGCCAGCAGCTTAGCGTCTCAACAGACCGGGGAGCTGTTTTTT. Translating gives CASSLASQQTGELFF.

The sample holds one count of this clone. The J gene is TRBJ2-5, the V gene TRBV6-6; 7 bases fit TRBD2. The germline V gene has CDR1 MNHNY and CDR2 SVGAGI (reference sequence). The CDR3 is 18 residues long. V lost 5 bases, J lost 3 bases, and 18 bases stayed unmatched. CDR3 in amino acids: CASSLHIIGASGEETQYF. The CDR3 DNA sequence: TGTGCCAGCAGTCTACATATCATAGGGGCTAGCGGTGAAGAGACCCAGTACTTC.

This chain uses TRBV7-9 with TRBJ1-4; a weak D match, TRBD1 (6 bases). Looked up from germline, CDR1 is SEHNR and CDR2 is FQNEAQ (reference sequence). The CDR3 contains 17 residues. V lost 2 bases to trimming and J lost 3 bases, with 16 bases between them. CDR3 nucleotides: TGTGCCAGCAGCTTAAATGGACAGCTTACGGCTAATGAAAAACTGTTTTTT. It is translated as CASSLNGQLTANEKLFF.

This sequence joins TRBV29-1 and TRBJ2-1, with TRBD1 identical over 10 bases. The CDR3 sequence is 15 residues long. V was pared by 8 bases and J by 4 bases, with 11 bases of the junction left unmatched. In germline, CDR1 is SQVTM, CDR2 ANQGSEA. The CDR3 loop reads CSTPPGTGEYNEQFF. CDR3 coding DNA: TGCAGCACTCCCCCCGGGACAGGGGAATACAATGAGCAGTTCTTC.

The chain employs TRBV6-2 or TRBV6-3 and TRBJ1-5; a possible D gene is TRBD1 (6 bases). V lost 0 bases, J lost 4 bases, and 16 bases lay in between. Germline V gene sequence: CDR1 MNHEY, CDR2 SVGEGT. The CDR3 consists of 17 residues. CDR3 sequence reads: CASSYSSARTENQPQHF. In nucleotides, the CDR3 is TGTGCCAGCAGTTACTCGAGTGCCCGGACAGAGAATCAGCCCCAGCATTTT.

Written as DNA, the CDR3 is TGTGCCAGCAGCCAACAAACAGGGACGGAGACCCAGTACTTC. The encoded protein is CASSQQTGTETQYF. The chain has TRBV3-1 (or the pseudogene TRBV3-2) and TRBJ2-5; a weak D match, TRBD1 (6 bases). The CDR3 sequence is 14 residues long. The germline gives CDR1 LGHDT, CDR2 YNNKEL (reference sequence). V was pared by 2 bases and J by 5 bases, with 12 bases between.

The chain combines TRBV29-1 with TRBJ2-2, with a tentative D call TRBD2 (5 bases). This CDR3 has 11 amino acids. The germline V gene has CDR1 SQVTM and CDR2 ANQGSEA. Trimming pared 4 bases from V and 8 bases from J, leaving 8 bases between. The CDR3 DNA follows: TGCAGCGTTGTAGGGAGAGGGGAGCTGTTTTTT. Residues: CSVVGRGELFF.

The V and J genes are TRBV6-1 and TRBJ1-2; 9 nucleotides agree with TRBD1. The ends lost 3 bases at V and 6 bases at J; junction bases unmatched: 8. Per germline, CDR1 MNHNS and CDR2 SASEGT. This CDR3 spans 15 amino acids. The CDR3 protein is CASSELDRGSHGYTF. The CDR3 coding sequence is TGTGCCAGCAGTGAGTTGGACAGGGGAAGTCATGGCTACACCTTC.

This rearrangement joins TRBV19 to TRBJ1-5; tentatively, D is TRBD1 (6 bases). The CDR3 is 14 amino acids. Trimming removed 5 bases at V and 7 bases at J, with 15 bases between. Germline V gene data show CDR1 as LNHDA and CDR2 as SQIVND (reference sequence). The CDR3 region has the DNA TGTGCCAGTAGTCCCCGGGGGGGCGAACAGCCCCAGCATTTT. Its translation is CASSPRGGEQPQHF.

The V and J genes are TRBV28 and TRBJ2-6; 8 nucleotides line up with TRBD1. CDR1 is MDHEN and CDR2 is SYDVKM in the germline V gene. V lost 6 bases, J lost 0 bases, and 10 bases stayed unmatched. The CDR3 runs to 18 residues. For the CDR3, the DNA is TGTGCCAGCAGCCCGGGACAGGCCCTTCTCTCTGGGGCCAACGTCCTGACTTTC. Amino acid sequence: CASSPGQALLSGANVLTF.

This sequence joins TRBV12-3 or TRBV12-4 and TRBJ1-2, with TRBD1 as a possible D gene (5 bases). Trimming cost V 4 bases and J 7 bases, with 13 bases left between them. The CDR3 length is 13 residues. This CDR3 is CASSSDRPGGYTF. CDR3 bases: TGTGCCAGCAGTTCCGACAGACCGGGTGGCTACACCTTC.

This chain links TRBV7-2 with TRBJ2-7, with 12 nucleotides matching TRBD1. After removal of 3 bases from V and 4 bases from J, the junction contained 4 bases not matched to a gene. This CDR3 is built from 15 residues. Germline V gene sequence: CDR1 SGHTA, CDR2 FQGNSA. The CDR3 here is CASSFGTGGAYEQYF. The CDR3 DNA reads as TGTGCCAGCAGCTTCGGGACAGGGGGCGCGTACGAGCAGTACTTC.

This clone was seen just once. The chain links TRBV4-3 to TRBJ2-5, with D tentatively TRBD1 (5 bases). V dropped 1 base and J dropped 5 bases, with 14 bases sitting between them. The CDR3 is made up of 15 amino acids. Per germline, CDR1 LGHNA and CDR2 YSLEER. Here the CDR3 reads CASSQGAGSLETQYF. In nucleotides, the CDR3 is TGCGCCAGCAGCCAAGGGGCAGGGTCGTTGGAGACCCAGTACTTC.

The V call is TRBV9, the J call TRBJ2-7, with D possibly TRBD2 on 6 matching bases. This CDR3 comprises 14 residues. Per germline, CDR1 SGDLS and CDR2 YYNGEE. V lost 4 bases, J lost 2 bases, and 13 bases lay in between. The CDR3 spells CASSPRTIPYEQYF. The CDR3 DNA follows: TGTGCCAGCAGCCCGAGGACTATACCCTACGAGCAGTACTTC.